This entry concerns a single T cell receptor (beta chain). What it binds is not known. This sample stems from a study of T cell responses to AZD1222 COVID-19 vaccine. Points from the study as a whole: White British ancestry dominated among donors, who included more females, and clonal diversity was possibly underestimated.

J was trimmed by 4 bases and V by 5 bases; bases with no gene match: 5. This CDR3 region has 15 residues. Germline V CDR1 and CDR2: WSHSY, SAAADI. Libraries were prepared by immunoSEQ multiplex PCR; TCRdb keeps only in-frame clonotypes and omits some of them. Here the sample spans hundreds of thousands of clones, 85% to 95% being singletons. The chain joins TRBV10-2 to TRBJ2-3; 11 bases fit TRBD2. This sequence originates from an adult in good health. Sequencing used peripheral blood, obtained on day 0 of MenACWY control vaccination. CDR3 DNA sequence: TGCGCCAGCAGTATAGCGGGGGGGCGGGCAGATACGCAGTATTTT. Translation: CASSIAGGRADTQYF.